This is a list of T cell receptor beta chains from one sample in a study of blood T cell repertoires in COVID-19. The assay was immunoSEQ multiplex PCR, and TCRdb's table has in-frame clones only and misses some. Of roughly 150,000 clones in the sample, roughly 78% were seen once. Specimen: peripheral blood. The receptors were sampled from a human donor with acute or convalescent COVID-19. The donor label of this sample is uncertain. Both conserved end residues are trimmed from each CDR3.

J | V | CDR3
TRBJ1-6 | TRBV5-1 | ASSLGARHSPLH
TRBJ2-1 | TRBV7-2 | ASSAHVGLASV
TRBJ1-4 | TRBV25-1 | ASSRDFNEKLF
TRBJ1-5 | TRBV6-1 | ASSELWEQPQH
TRBJ2-6 | TRBV5-4 | ASSLGTGQGALSGANVLT
TRBJ1-5 | TRBV5-1 | ASSSQGRSNQPQH
TRBJ1-2 | TRBV5-4 | ASSLGIGQNYGYT
TRBJ1-1 | TRBV30 | AWSEVAGGFGEAF
TRBJ1-6 | TRBV30 | AWSGRQASPLH
TRBJ1-1 | TRBV11-2 | ASSLTTNTEAF